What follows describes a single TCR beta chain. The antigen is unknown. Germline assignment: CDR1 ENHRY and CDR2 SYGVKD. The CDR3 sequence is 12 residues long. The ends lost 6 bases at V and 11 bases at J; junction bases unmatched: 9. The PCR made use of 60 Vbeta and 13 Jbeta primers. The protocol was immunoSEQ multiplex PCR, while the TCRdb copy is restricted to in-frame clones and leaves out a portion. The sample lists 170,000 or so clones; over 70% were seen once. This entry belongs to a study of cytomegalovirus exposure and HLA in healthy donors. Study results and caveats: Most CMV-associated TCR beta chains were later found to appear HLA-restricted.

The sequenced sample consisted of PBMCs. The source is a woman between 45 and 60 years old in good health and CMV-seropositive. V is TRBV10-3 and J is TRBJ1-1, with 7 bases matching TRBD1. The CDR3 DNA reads TGTGCCATCAGCGCGCCAGGGGGGTGGGCTTTCTTT. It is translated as CAISAPGGWAFF.